A selection of T cell receptor beta chains follows, all from one sample in a study of beta chain features in type 1 diabetes. Profiling relied on immunoSEQ multiplex PCR, and the TCRdb table lists in-frame clones only, not all of them. This sample has roughly 500,000 clones, with about an eighth found just once. Specimen: naive CD4+ T cells from blood. These receptors were taken from a woman aged 18-29 years in good health. CDR3s leave out the opening cysteine and the closing phenylalanine or tryptophan. D genes are given only for firm matches.

V gene: TRBV27; D gene: -; CDR3 protein: ASSLRRQAYEQY
V gene: TRBV4-3; D gene: TRBD2; CDR3 protein: ASSQDPSGPTYEQY
V gene: TRBV5-1; D gene: TRBD1; CDR3 protein: ASSFRDSDYGYT
V gene: TRBV29-1; D gene: -; CDR3 protein: SVEGFSGISTGELF
V gene: TRBV20-1; D gene: -; CDR3 protein: RRGETQY
V gene: TRBV5-4; D gene: -; CDR3 protein: ASSSPGETQY
V gene: TRBV7-2; D gene: -; CDR3 protein: ASSLTVADEKLF
V gene: TRBV19; D gene: -; CDR3 protein: ASRTSTDTQY
V gene: TRBV6-1; D gene: -; CDR3 protein: ASRKQGLDNSPLH
V gene: TRBV5-1; D gene: -; CDR3 protein: ASSLTNTEAF
V gene: TRBV4-3; D gene: -; CDR3 protein: ASSPQGGARGSPLH
V gene: TRBV4-3; D gene: -; CDR3 protein: ASSQENSPIGGLF
V gene: TRBV5-4; D gene: TRBD2; CDR3 protein: ASSLRLAGSTYEQY
V gene: TRBV29-1; D gene: -; CDR3 protein: SVPRGAYNEQF
V gene: TRBV7-9; D gene: TRBD1; CDR3 protein: ASSLGDRVATEAF
V gene: TRBV5-1; D gene: TRBD1; CDR3 protein: ASSWTGDPMSPLH
V gene: TRBV7-3; D gene: -; CDR3 protein: ASSASGRLNQPQH
V gene: TRBV9; D gene: TRBD1; CDR3 protein: ASTVGPGQGDTEAF
V gene: TRBV10-3; D gene: TRBD2; CDR3 protein: AISESTSAEQY
V gene: TRBV30; D gene: -; CDR3 protein: AWSPRGTDTQY
V gene: TRBV7-9; D gene: -; CDR3 protein: ASSFGLSTDTQY
V gene: TRBV7-2; D gene: TRBD2; CDR3 protein: ASSLSPISGRAQETQY
V gene: TRBV4-1; D gene: -; CDR3 protein: ASSQGNTRQETQY
V gene: TRBV5-1; D gene: -; CDR3 protein: ASSLGDRGQPQH
V gene: TRBV4-2; D gene: -; CDR3 protein: ASSQEGRAAKAGYGYT
V gene: TRBV7-2; D gene: TRBD2; CDR3 protein: ASSPTSGLQETQY
V gene: TRBV7-6; D gene: -; CDR3 protein: ASSIAGQSYNEQF
V gene: TRBV18; D gene: TRBD2; CDR3 protein: ASSPLAGGTDTQY
V gene: TRBV6-6; D gene: -; CDR3 protein: ASSSYQGPPEAF
V gene: TRBV7-9; D gene: -; CDR3 protein: ASSFRLEDTEAF
V gene: TRBV23-1; D gene: -; CDR3 protein: ASSHSRGNEQF
V gene: TRBV5-4; D gene: -; CDR3 protein: ASSFDRLNTEAF
V gene: TRBV9; D gene: -; CDR3 protein: ASSGRRGGFSSGANVLT
V gene: TRBV7-2; D gene: TRBD2; CDR3 protein: ASSASSGRADTQY
V gene: TRBV9; D gene: -; CDR3 protein: ASSVSFGRTDTQY
V gene: TRBV27; D gene: -; CDR3 protein: ASSLKGQTDTQY
V gene: TRBV11-1; D gene: TRBD1; CDR3 protein: ASRSGGEQY
V gene: TRBV25-1; D gene: TRBD1; CDR3 protein: ASRGTASSYGYT
V gene: TRBV9; D gene: -; CDR3 protein: ASSPRTRLEAF
V gene: TRBV23-1; D gene: TRBD1; CDR3 protein: ASSQYGTGMFSKNTEAF
V gene: TRBV7-9; D gene: TRBD1; CDR3 protein: ASSFTGEGPLH
V gene: TRBV28; D gene: TRBD2; CDR3 protein: ASMGISGRFYEQY
V gene: TRBV7-2; D gene: -; CDR3 protein: ASSQDRFDTQY
V gene: TRBV2; D gene: -; CDR3 protein: ASSVEGVPYEQY
V gene: TRBV4-1; D gene: TRBD2; CDR3 protein: ASSQQGLAGDSYEQY
V gene: TRBV13; D gene: -; CDR3 protein: ASSTRTENYGYT
V gene: TRBV4-3; D gene: TRBD2; CDR3 protein: ASSQTSGTYEQY
V gene: TRBV4-3; D gene: TRBD1; CDR3 protein: ASSQEGQGRYEQY
V gene: TRBV9; D gene: -; CDR3 protein: ASLLTGTGELF
V gene: TRBV28; D gene: -; CDR3 protein: ASSFLTEYQPQH
V gene: TRBV7-9; D gene: TRBD1; CDR3 protein: ASSLEGQGLLYQPQH
V gene: TRBV28; D gene: TRBD1; CDR3 protein: ASRGPDRANSPLH
V gene: TRBV9; D gene: -; CDR3 protein: ASSGRGRGATDTQY